This TCR beta chain was sequenced in a study of blood T cells in healthy people across ages. Study summary: About one barcoded beta molecule per two T cells came from capture by template switching.

The CDR3 sequence is 13 residues long. CDR1 and CDR2 from the germline V gene are SGHRS and YFSETQ. The V and J ends lost 5 bases and 5 bases respectively, with 13 bases between them. The table lists this clonotype with a few counts. PCR was performed a second time for about 7 to 12 cycles using a sample-barcoded 5' primer and a J-beta primer mix. Each CDR3 protein is one row after TCRdb ran MiXCR on the 5' RACE reads. This sample carries about 730,000 distinct CDR3 sequences, about 40% of them seen once, and the ten largest clones take less than 25%. The chain recombines TRBV5-1 with TRBJ1-1; D gene ambiguous. Material: blood. The receptor was isolated from a woman aged 55-75 years in good health. The CDR3 protein is CASSFKGNTEAFF. In nucleotides, the CDR3 is TGCGCCAGCAGTTTCAAAGGGAATACTGAAGCTTTCTTT.